This TCR beta chain was observed in a study of CD8 T cells in ankylosing spondylitis (dated by TCRdb to the late 2010s). Context from the whole study: To find TCR variants linked to disease, the study profiled T cell receptor beta repertoires in ankylosing spondylitis patients and healthy donors. The full study cohort comprised around 23 ankylosing spondylitis patients and 85 to 120 healthy donors. Samples of peripheral blood were taken, and for ankylosing spondylitis patients, synovial fluid was collected as well.

Sequencing instrument: Illumina HiSeq 2500. Quantitative 5'-RACE with molecular barcodes was the method used to prepare the TCR beta libraries. Concerning the study's data processing: A new computational method based on a probabilistic model of VDJ rearrangement was used to identify disease-linked TCR variants. TCRdb cleaned the public reads at Q25 with fastp, built clones with MiXCR and kept in-frame beta chains. Each entry merges the rows of one CDR3 protein and shows their most common DNA and genes. The V and J calls, along with clone size, are taken from TCRdb and not from the paper's own processing. The sample contains over 400,000 distinct CDR3 sequences, 26% of them found a single time. The ten largest account for about 0.89% of the sample. Results the study describes overall, beyond this receptor: Some of the motif variants had been reported before in the synovial fluid and blood of reactive arthritis patients, a finding that suggests common disease-initiation mechanisms. According to the report, matched synovial fluid samples from ankylosing spondylitis patients were significantly enriched for the disease-linked clones. In peripheral blood, the disease-linked clones were found at relatively low frequencies and had a CD8+ phenotype. A TCR beta motif of about 8 highly homologous amino acid variants appeared characteristic of blood from ankylosing spondylitis patients.

In the germline V gene (reference sequence), CDR1 corresponds to DFQATT and CDR2 to SNEGSKA. Unmatched junction bases come to 10, with V trimmed by 5 bases and J by 9 bases. Inclusive of the bounding cysteine and phenylalanine, the CDR3 is 12 residues long. Only CDR3 DNA is held: 36 bases, read in frame from base 1. This clonotype was detected only a few times. It has no known antigen specificity. Qualities for individual bases were not recorded, and no much larger clone is one base off. This chain joins TRBV20-1 to TRBJ2-7; 7 central bases correspond to TRBD2. The TCR originated in a male donor with ankylosing spondylitis. Sequences were obtained from blood, either unsorted or a sorted T cell fraction (not recorded which). The bases read TGCAGTGCTCTCGACAGAGGGAGGGGGCAGTACTTC. The translation is CSALDRGRGQYF.